This TCR beta chain derives from a study of cytomegalovirus exposure and HLA in healthy donors. Study-wide results and limits: Later genetic work tied a missense DCLRE1C variant to beta-chain V and J trimming. The authors reported that TCR beta sequences could predict HLA-A and HLA-B alleles. These predictions were accurate for most subjects in the first cohort. An analysis was carried out at a later point. It showed that HLA-associated TCR beta chains were more clonally expanded than equally common non-associated chains. Reports indicated that the classifier achieved high specificity and sensitivity in diagnosing cytomegalovirus status.

On this clone: Its antigen remains unknown.

With 60 Vbeta and 13 Jbeta primers, the PCR was carried out. The method was immunoSEQ multiplex PCR; TCRdb's version includes in-frame clones alone and lacks a portion of them. The sample holds over 150,000 clones, around 72% seen once. V gave up 0 bases and J gave up 10 bases, with 11 bases separating them. CDR1 is SGDLS and CDR2 is YYNGEE in the germline V gene. The CDR3 covers 14 residues. Source material: PBMCs. V gene TRBV9 combines with J gene TRBJ1-6, with D perhaps TRBD1 (6 bases). The receptor comes from a man between 50 and 59 years old in good health and CMV-seronegative. This CDR3 reads CASSVDDRRSPLHF. In DNA, the CDR3 is TGTGCCAGCAGCGTAGATGACAGGAGATCACCCCTCCACTTT.